This TCR beta chain derives from a study of T-cell memory formation after mild COVID-19. At the level of the study: TCR clustering was largely donor specific.

The V end lost 3 bases, the J end lost 6 bases, and 15 bases lay between the germline ends. In germline, CDR1 is LGHNA, CDR2 YSLEER. The CDR3 is 14 amino acids. Findings of the study overall: Contracting CD8+ clones were enriched in EMRA, CD4+ mainly in CM and EM. A balance of CD4 and CD8 characterized clones contracting day 15 to 85, whereas later expanders leaned CD4+.

This clonotype was counted only a few times. The antigen remains undetermined. Constant-segment primers and 5'RACE yielded cDNA libraries for TCR alpha and TCR beta, each carrying sample barcodes and UMIs. TCRdb fed the 5' RACE reads into MiXCR, producing one record per CDR3 protein. The sample carries just under 550,000 distinct CDR3 sequences, about 20% recorded once. This chain joins TRBV4-3 and TRBJ2-7; TRBD1 is a possible D gene (5 bases). The receptor comes from an adult woman who had mild COVID-19 (a few samples of this study predate the infection). Cell type and time point are not known. Sample: PBMCs or a T cell subset sorted from them (not recorded which). This CDR3 is CASSHDSAPGEQYF. CDR3 in DNA: TGCGCCAGCAGCCATGACAGTGCTCCAGGCGAGCAGTACTTC.